These T cell receptor beta chains were read from a single sample in a study of T cell responses to AZD1222 COVID-19 vaccine. Assay: immunoSEQ multiplex PCR; the TCRdb copy retains only in-frame clones and omits some. Among 95,000 to 150,000 clones, approximately 88% were seen once, and the ten largest hold 3.5% to 5%. Sequenced here: peripheral blood, sampled on day 0 of AZD1222 vaccination. These receptors were obtained from an adult in good health. Each CDR3 is given with its conserved first and last residue. The D gene is left open where the match is weak. Size tells how often a clone was seen (once, few, many) or the class of an expanded clone, and some rows leave it out.

>TRBV7-8|TRBD2|TRBJ2-1|NA
CASSAGGRGSYNEQFF
TGTGCCAGCAGTGCGGGGGGGCGGGGCTCCTACAATGAGCAGTTCTTC
>TRBV12-3/TRBV12-4|TRBD1|TRBJ1-1|NA
CASRRTGDREAFF
TGTGCCAGCAGGCGGACAGGGGATCGTGAAGCTTTCTTT
>TRBV12-5|NA|TRBJ2-7|NA
CASGLRDLPDHLLREQYF
TGTGCTAGTGGTTTGAGGGACCTCCCGGACCACCTCCTCAGGGAGCAGTACTTC
>TRBV5-6|NA|TRBJ2-3|NA
CASSLTGGLLVDTQYF
TGTGCCAGCAGCTTGACTGGGGGGTTGCTTGTAGATACGCAGTATTTT
>TRBV29-1|TRBD1|TRBJ2-6|NA
CSVAWTGGTGANVLTF
TGCAGCGTTGCGTGGACAGGGGGCACCGGGGCCAACGTCCTGACTTTC
>TRBV3-1/TRBV3-2|TRBD1|TRBJ2-1|NA
CASSHGGQDVGYNEQFF
TGTGCCAGCAGCCATGGGGGACAGGACGTGGGGTACAATGAGCAGTTCTTC
>TRBV6-5|NA|TRBJ2-7|NA
CASGGNYEQYF
TGTGCCAGCGGGGGCAACTACGAGCAGTACTTC
>TRBV15|TRBD2|TRBJ2-1|NA
CATSRDFERDELSSYNEQFF
TGTGCCACCAGCAGAGATTTTGAGCGGGACGAACTGAGCTCCTACAATGAGCAGTTCTTC
>TRBV5-5|NA|TRBJ2-7|NA
CASSLSGRDPYEQYF
TGTGCCAGCAGCTTGAGTGGCAGGGATCCATACGAGCAGTACTTC
>TRBV10-3|TRBD2|TRBJ2-1|NA
CAIKQGLAGAKAYNEQFF
TGTGCCATCAAGCAGGGCCTAGCGGGGGCAAAAGCCTACAATGAGCAGTTCTTC
>TRBV5-5|NA|TRBJ2-1|NA
CASTLTGQGQFF
TGTGCCAGCACCTTGACGGGCCAAGGGCAGTTCTTC
>TRBV28|TRBD1|TRBJ1-4|NA
CASSLGQGYEKLFF
TGTGCCAGCAGCCTGGGACAGGGGTATGAAAAACTGTTTTTT
>TRBV5-1|NA|TRBJ1-1|NA
CASSQQEGTEAFF
TGCGCCAGCAGCCAGCAAGAAGGCACTGAAGCTTTCTTT
>TRBV30|NA|TRBJ1-6|NA
CAWSVDSYNSPLHF
TGTGCCTGGAGTGTTGACTCCTATAATTCACCCCTCCACTTT
>TRBV28|NA|TRBJ2-7|NA
CASSPSLAGLSYEQYF
TGTGCCAGCAGCCCCTCCCTTGCGGGCCTATCCTACGAGCAGTACTTC
>TRBV11-2|NA|TRBJ2-7|NA
CASIHGQGTYEQYF
TGTGCCAGCATCCACGGTCAGGGTACCTACGAGCAGTACTTC
>TRBV18|NA|TRBJ2-5|NA
CASSPPSRETQYF
TGTGCCAGCTCACCACCCAGTAGAGAGACCCAGTACTTC
>TRBV10-3|NA|TRBJ1-2|NA
CAISEDSPWGYTF
TGTGCCATCAGTGAGGACAGCCCTTGGGGCTACACCTTC
>TRBV29-1|TRBD2|TRBJ2-1|NA
CSQSPGLAGGEQFF
TGCAGCCAAAGCCCGGGACTAGCGGGAGGTGAGCAGTTCTTC
>TRBV28|NA|TRBJ1-5|NA
CASSLTLGTQPQHF
TGTGCCAGCAGTTTAACCCTAGGGACCCAGCCCCAGCATTTT
>TRBV18|NA|TRBJ1-4|once
CASSPNSPTNEKLFF
TGTGCCAGCTCACCAAACTCCCCAACTAATGAAAAACTGTTTTTT
>TRBV11-3|TRBD2|TRBJ2-1|NA
CASSPGTSGVNEQLF
TGTGCCAGCAGCCCCGGGACTAGCGGGGTTAATGAGCAGCTCTTC
>TRBV10-3|NA|TRBJ2-1|NA
CAISESNAVRGNSYNEQFF
TGTGCCATCAGTGAGTCGAATGCAGTCAGGGGTAACTCCTACAATGAGCAGTTCTTC
>TRBV30|NA|TRBJ2-7|once
CAWSDPGTVSEQYF
TGTGCCTGGAGTGATCCGGGCACCGTCAGTGAGCAGTACTTC
>TRBV5-4|NA|TRBJ2-5|few
CASSFGRQSQETQYF
TGTGCCAGCAGCTTCGGGAGACAGAGCCAAGAGACCCAGTACTTC
>TRBV6-5|TRBD1|TRBJ1-1|NA
CASSRQGAHGTEAFF
TGTGCCAGCAGTCGACAGGGGGCGCACGGCACTGAAGCTTTCTTT
>TRBV11-2|NA|TRBJ1-6|NA
CASSSFSSPLHF
TGTGCCAGCAGTTCTTTCTCTTCACCCCTCCACTTT
>TRBV7-2|NA|TRBJ2-5|NA
CASSLVLRGAQETQYF
TGTGCCAGCAGCTTAGTCCTCAGGGGTGCCCAAGAGACCCAGTACTTC
>TRBV5-6|NA|TRBJ1-5|NA
CASTRSMGSSNQPQHF
TGTGCCAGCACCCGTAGTATGGGGAGTAGCAATCAGCCCCAGCATTTT
>TRBV5-4|NA|TRBJ1-2|once
CASSLPGELYGYTF
TGTGCCAGCAGCTTGCCAGGGGAGTTATATGGCTACACCTTC
>TRBV6-6|NA|TRBJ1-1|NA
CASRMMNTEAFF
TGTGCCAGCCGTATGATGAACACTGAAGCTTTCTTT
>TRBV19|TRBD2|TRBJ2-1|NA
CASKDWAGGSYNEQFF
TGTGCCAGTAAAGATTGGGCGGGGGGCTCCTACAATGAGCAGTTCTTC
>TRBV11-2|NA|TRBJ2-3|NA
CASSYRALHPTDTQYF
TGTGCCAGCAGCTACCGGGCCCTTCACCCTACAGATACGCAGTATTTT
>TRBV5-1|TRBD1|TRBJ1-2|NA
CASSLGTDYGYTF
TGCGCCAGCAGCCTCGGGACAGACTATGGCTACACCTTC
>TRBV12-3/TRBV12-4|NA|TRBJ1-2|NA
CASSPRGYGYTF
TGTGCCAGCAGTCCCAGGGGCTATGGCTACACCTTC
>TRBV6-5|NA|TRBJ2-5|NA
CAGEKGQQETQYF
TGTGCCGGGGAAAAGGGGCAGCAAGAGACCCAGTACTTC
>TRBV30|NA|TRBJ1-2|NA
CASVRTLVSGGYTF
TGTGCCTCCGTGAGGACTCTCGTATCTGGTGGCTACACCTTC
>TRBV5-6|NA|TRBJ1-4|NA
CASSLGDIPTNEKLFF
TGTGCCAGCAGCTTGGGGGACATACCAACTAATGAAAAACTGTTTTTT
>TRBV6-2/TRBV6-3|NA|TRBJ2-1|NA
CASSSNLLSSYNEQFF
TGTGCCAGCAGTTCGAACCTGTTGAGCTCCTACAATGAGCAGTTCTTC
>TRBV7-2|NA|TRBJ2-7|NA
CASSLDPSYEQYF
TGTGCCAGCAGCTTAGACCCATCCTACGAGCAGTACTTC
>TRBV7-2|NA|TRBJ2-5|NA
CASSLIQETQYF
TGTGCCAGCAGCCTTATCCAAGAGACCCAGTACTTC